Listed here is a single T cell receptor (beta chain). Its antigen is undetermined. The same CDR3 arises from other DNA sequences in this sample as well. The CDR3 consists of 14 residues. V shed 1 base, J shed 4 bases, and the junction held 2 bases outside the gene matches. From germline, CDR1 is SGHAT and CDR2 FQNNGV. The data stem from a study of tumor-infiltrating lymphocytes in localized non-small cell lung cancer. About the study: The cohort mixed smokers and never-smokers, several histologies, and some post-neoadjuvant-chemotherapy samples. Tumor tissue and non-adjacent uninvolved lung came from each patient.

Study-level results: TCRbeta sequencing showed higher T cell infiltration in tumors than uninvolved lung.

The method was immunoSEQ multiplex PCR; TCRdb's version includes in-frame clones alone and lacks a portion of them. The sample holds a few thousand clones, about 65% seen once. The receptor comes from a human donor with non-small cell lung cancer. The J gene is TRBJ2-7, the V gene TRBV11-2; TRBD2 aligns across 9 bases. Sequencing was done on a sample of uninvolved lung tissue not adjacent to the tumor. In nucleotides, the CDR3 is TGTGCCAGCAGCTTAGGCAGCGGGAGGTACGAGCAGTACTTC. Translation: CASSLGSGRYEQYF.